This T cell receptor (beta chain) was captured in a study of blood T cell repertoires in COVID-19. Assay: immunoSEQ multiplex PCR; the TCRdb copy retains only in-frame clones and omits some. This sample carries about 130,000 clones, about 80% of them seen once, and the ten largest clones take 2% to 2.5%. The CDR3 contains 15 residues. Germline-derived CDR1 and CDR2 are MNHEY and SVGEGT. J lost 0 bases, V lost 6 bases, and 3 bases had no gene match. The chain links TRBV6-2 or TRBV6-3 to TRBJ2-2, with TRBD1 matching over 8 bases. This clonotype originated in a middle-aged man with acute COVID-19. Sequences were obtained from PBMCs or T cells enriched from blood (not recorded which). CDR3 bases: TGTGCCAGCAGCGTACAGGGGGCGAACACCGGGGAGCTGTTTTTT. Its translation is CASSVQGANTGELFF.